This is a list of T cell receptor beta chains from one sample in a study of blood T cell repertoires in COVID-19. Sequenced by immunoSEQ multiplex PCR; TCRdb stores in-frame clones only, minus some. The sample has 490,000 or so clones, roughly nine tenths seen once. What was sequenced was PBMCs or T cells enriched from blood (not recorded which). All receptors derive from a woman aged 60 to 75 who had recovered from COVID-19. Each CDR3 is given with its conserved first and last residue. The D gene is left open where the match is weak. Only part of the rows carry a size: once, few, many, or a class if the clone is expanded.

length	V	D	size	J	DNA	CDR3
16	TRBV19	.	few	TRBJ1-5	TGTGCCAGTAGTATCAAGAGGACAGTGAACAATCAGCCCCAGCATTTT	CASSIKRTVNNQPQHF
15	TRBV3-1/TRBV3-2	.	.	TRBJ1-1	TGTGCCAGCAGCCCAGAGGGCACCAAGAACACTGAAGCTTTCTTT	CASSPEGTKNTEAFF
15	TRBV12-5	.	few	TRBJ2-7	TGTGCTAGTGGTTTGAGCCGGCAGGGGTCCTACGAGCAGTACTTC	CASGLSRQGSYEQYF
13	TRBV2	.	.	TRBJ1-5	TGTGCCACCTCGCGGGGGGTCAATCAGCCCCAGCATTTT	CATSRGVNQPQHF
18	TRBV7-8	TRBD2	.	TRBJ2-1	TGTGCCAGCAGCTTAGCCCCGGGGGGGACTAGCTCCTACAATGAGCAGTTCTTC	CASSLAPGGTSSYNEQFF
16	TRBV7-8	TRBD1	once	TRBJ2-1	TGTGCCAGCAGCCAAATACAGGGGGCCTCCTACAATGAGCAGTTCTTC	CASSQIQGASYNEQFF
16	TRBV24-1	TRBD1	.	TRBJ2-3	TGTGCCACCAGTGATCCGGGACAGGGCCCCGCAGATACGCAGTATTTT	CATSDPGQGPADTQYF
19	TRBV11-3	TRBD1	once	TRBJ2-3	TGTGCCAGCAGCTTCGCATCTTGGACAGGGCGCCTGACTTTGGATACGCAGTATTTT	CASSFASWTGRLTLDTQYF
16	TRBV18	.	once	TRBJ2-6	TGTGCCAGCTCACGGCCGGGACTTTCTGGGGCCAACGTCCTGACTTTC	CASSRPGLSGANVLTF
15	TRBV9	.	.	TRBJ1-1	TGTGCCAGCACCCCGATTGGGAGTAAGGACACTGAAGCTTTCTTT	CASTPIGSKDTEAFF
15	TRBV3-1/TRBV3-2	.	.	TRBJ1-2	TGTGCCAGCAGCCACCCATCAGCGGGGGCGCGGGGCTACACCTTC	CASSHPSAGARGYTF
15	TRBV11-2	TRBD2	few	TRBJ2-2	TGTGCCAGCAGCAAACTAGCGGGAGCCACCGGGGAGCTGTTTTTT	CASSKLAGATGELFF
17	TRBV5-1	TRBD2	few	TRBJ2-2	TGCGCCAGCAGCGCTGGGGGAGGGGAAGGCGGTTCCGGGGAGCTGTTTTTT	CASSAGGGEGGSGELFF
15	TRBV9	.	.	TRBJ1-3	TGTGCCAGCAGCCCTAGGGGGGGCTCTGGAAACACCATATATTTT	CASSPRGGSGNTIYF
15	TRBV10-3	.	.	TRBJ1-5	TGTGCCATCAGTGATAGTGGAGGAACTGCGCAGCCCCAGCATTTT	CAISDSGGTAQPQHF